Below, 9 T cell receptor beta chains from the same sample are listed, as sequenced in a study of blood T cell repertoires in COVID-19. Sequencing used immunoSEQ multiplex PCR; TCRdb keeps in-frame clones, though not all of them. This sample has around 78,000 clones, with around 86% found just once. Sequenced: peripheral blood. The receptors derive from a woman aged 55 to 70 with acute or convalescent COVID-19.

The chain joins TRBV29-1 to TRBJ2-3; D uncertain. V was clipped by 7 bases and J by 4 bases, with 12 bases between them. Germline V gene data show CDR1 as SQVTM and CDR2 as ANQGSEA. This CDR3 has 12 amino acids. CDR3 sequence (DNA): TGCAGCGCTAAACCCGTAGCAGATACGCAGTATTTT. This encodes CSAKPVADTQYF.

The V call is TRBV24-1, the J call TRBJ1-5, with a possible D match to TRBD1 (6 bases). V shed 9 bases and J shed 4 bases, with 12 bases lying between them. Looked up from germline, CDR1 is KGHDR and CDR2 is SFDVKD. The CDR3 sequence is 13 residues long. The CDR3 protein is CATQDRRNQPQHF. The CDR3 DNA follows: TGTGCCACCCAGGACAGAAGAAATCAGCCCCAGCATTTT.

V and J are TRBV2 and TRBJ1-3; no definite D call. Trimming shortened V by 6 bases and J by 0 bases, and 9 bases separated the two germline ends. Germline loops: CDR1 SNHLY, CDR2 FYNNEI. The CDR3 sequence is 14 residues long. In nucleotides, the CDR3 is TGTGCCAGCAGCGGCAGGCACTCTGGAAACACCATATATTTT. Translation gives CASSGRHSGNTIYF.

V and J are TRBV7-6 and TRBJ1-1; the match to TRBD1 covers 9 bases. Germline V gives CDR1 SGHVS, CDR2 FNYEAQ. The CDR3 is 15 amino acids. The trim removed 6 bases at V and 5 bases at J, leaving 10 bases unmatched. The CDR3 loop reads CASRKEGQGGTEAFF. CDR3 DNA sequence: TGTGCCAGCAGAAAAGAGGGACAGGGCGGGACTGAAGCTTTCTTT. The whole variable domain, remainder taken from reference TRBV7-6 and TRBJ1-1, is GAGVSQSPRYKVTKRGQDVALRCDPISGHVSLYWYRQALGQGPEFLTYFNYEAQQDKSGLPNDRFSAERPEGSISTLTIQRTEQRDSAMYRCASRKEGQGGTEAFFGQGTRLTVV.

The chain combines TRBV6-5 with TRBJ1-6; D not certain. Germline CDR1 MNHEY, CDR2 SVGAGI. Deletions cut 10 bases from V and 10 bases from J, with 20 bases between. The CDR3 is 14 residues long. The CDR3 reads CATNSGIDRSPLHF. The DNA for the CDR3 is TGTGCCACCAATTCGGGGATAGATCGCTCACCCCTCCACTTT.

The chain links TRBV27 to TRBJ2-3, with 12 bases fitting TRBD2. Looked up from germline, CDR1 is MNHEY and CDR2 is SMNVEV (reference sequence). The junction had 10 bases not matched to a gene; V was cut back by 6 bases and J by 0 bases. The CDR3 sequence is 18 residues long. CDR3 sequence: CASSLLTSGGPSTDTQYF. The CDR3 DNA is TGTGCCAGCAGCCTCCTGACTAGCGGGGGACCCAGCACAGATACGCAGTATTTT.

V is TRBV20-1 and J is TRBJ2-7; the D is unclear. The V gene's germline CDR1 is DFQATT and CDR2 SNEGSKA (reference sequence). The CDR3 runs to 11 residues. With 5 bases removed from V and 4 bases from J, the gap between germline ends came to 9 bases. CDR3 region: CSAYFGYEQYF. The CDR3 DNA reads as TGCAGTGCTTACTTCGGTTACGAGCAGTACTTC.

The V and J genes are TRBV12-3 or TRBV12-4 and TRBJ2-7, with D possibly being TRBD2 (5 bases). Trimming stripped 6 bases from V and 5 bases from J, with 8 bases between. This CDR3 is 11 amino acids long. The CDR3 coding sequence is TGTGCCAGCAGCCCTAGCAACGAGCAGTACTTC. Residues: CASSPSNEQYF.

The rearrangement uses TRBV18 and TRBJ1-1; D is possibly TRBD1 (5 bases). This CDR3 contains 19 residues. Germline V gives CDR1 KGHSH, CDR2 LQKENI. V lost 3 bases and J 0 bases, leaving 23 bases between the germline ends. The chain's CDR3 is CASSPPGVGMGVLNTEAFF. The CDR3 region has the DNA TGTGCCAGCTCACCCCCGGGGGTGGGGATGGGGGTTCTGAACACTGAAGCTTTCTTT.